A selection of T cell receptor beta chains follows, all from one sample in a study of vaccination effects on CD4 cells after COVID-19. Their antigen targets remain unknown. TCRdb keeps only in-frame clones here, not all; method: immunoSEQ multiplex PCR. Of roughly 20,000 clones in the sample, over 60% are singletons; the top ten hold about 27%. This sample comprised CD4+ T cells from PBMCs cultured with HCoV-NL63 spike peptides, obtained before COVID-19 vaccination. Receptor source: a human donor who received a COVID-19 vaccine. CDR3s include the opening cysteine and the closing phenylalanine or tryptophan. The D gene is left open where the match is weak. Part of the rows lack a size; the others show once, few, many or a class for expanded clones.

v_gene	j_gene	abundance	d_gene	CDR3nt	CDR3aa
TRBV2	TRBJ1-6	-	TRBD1	TGTGCCAGTACAGTCCGGGACAGCTATAATTCACCCCTCCACTTT	CASTVRDSYNSPLHF
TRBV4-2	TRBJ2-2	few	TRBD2	TGTGCCACGGGGGACGGACTAGGGGTCCACGGGGAGCTGTTTTTT	CATGDGLGVHGELFF
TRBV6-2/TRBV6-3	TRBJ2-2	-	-	TGTGCCAGCAGTTACTCTTGGCTAGTCGCCGGGGAGCTGTTTTTT	CASSYSWLVAGELFF
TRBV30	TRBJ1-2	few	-	TGTGCCCTACGGGAGGGGGAATTCTATGGCTACACCTTC	CALREGEFYGYTF
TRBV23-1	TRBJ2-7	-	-	TGCGCCAGCAGTCCGAGTGGGAACGGCGAGCAGTACTTC	CASSPSGNGEQYF
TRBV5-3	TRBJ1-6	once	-	TGTGCCAGAAGCCGATTGTGCACACCCCTCCACTTT	CARSRLCTPLHF
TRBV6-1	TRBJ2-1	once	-	TGTGCCAGCAGTGAAATCGGCTATGAGCAGTTCTTC	CASSEIGYEQFF
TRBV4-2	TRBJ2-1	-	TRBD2	TGTGCCAGCAGCCAAGTACAGGCTGCTGAGGGAGGGGACAATGAGCAGTTCTTC	CASSQVQAAEGGDNEQFF
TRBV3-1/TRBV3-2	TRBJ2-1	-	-	TGTGCCAGCAGCCAAACGGGCAGCGGTAAAAAGAATGAGCAGTTCTTC	CASSQTGSGKKNEQFF
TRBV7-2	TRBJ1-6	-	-	TGTGCCAGCAGCTTAGCCATTTTTAGCTCCTATAATTCACCCCTCCACTTT	CASSLAIFSSYNSPLHF
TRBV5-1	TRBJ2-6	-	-	TGCGCCAGCAGCTTGGAACAGGCCTCTGGGGCCAACGTCCTGACTTTC	CASSLEQASGANVLTF
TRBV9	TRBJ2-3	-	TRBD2	TGTGCCAGCAGCCCACTAGCGGGAGGCGCAGATACGCAGTATTTT	CASSPLAGGADTQYF
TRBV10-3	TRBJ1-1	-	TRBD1	TGTGCCATCAGTGATAGACAGGGATTCACTGAAGCTTTCTTT	CAISDRQGFTEAFF
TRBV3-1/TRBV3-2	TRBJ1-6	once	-	TGTGCCAGCAGCCCCGGTACCTGGAGCTCCTATAATTCACCCCTCCACTTT	CASSPGTWSSYNSPLHF
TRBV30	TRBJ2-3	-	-	TGTGCCTGGACCCTCGACCTAAGGTTAATTTCAAATACGCAGTATTTT	CAWTLDLRLISNTQYF
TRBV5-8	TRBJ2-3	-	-	TGTGCCAGCAGCTTGGATTGGGGTACAGATACGCAGTATTTT	CASSLDWGTDTQYF
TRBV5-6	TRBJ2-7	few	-	TGTGCCAGCAGCGCGGGACAGTTCTACGAGCAGTACTTC	CASSAGQFYEQYF
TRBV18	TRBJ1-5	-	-	TGTGCCAGCTCACCACCGGGTGGTCAGCCCCAGCATTTT	CASSPPGGQPQHF
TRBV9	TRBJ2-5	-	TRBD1	TGTGCCAGCAGCTCCAGACAGGGAATGGAGACCCAGTACTTC	CASSSRQGMETQYF
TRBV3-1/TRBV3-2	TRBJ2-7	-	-	TGTGCCAGCAGCCAAGATTTCCAGGCCTCGGAGCAGTACTTC	CASSQDFQASEQYF
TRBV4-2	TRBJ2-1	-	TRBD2	TGTGCCAGCAGCCAAGATGAAGCGGGAGGGAGCTCCTACAATGAGCAGTTCTTC	CASSQDEAGGSSYNEQFF
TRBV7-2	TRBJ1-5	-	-	TGTGCCAGCAGCTTAGGCCTTGGACCCCAGCATTTT	CASSLGLGPQHF
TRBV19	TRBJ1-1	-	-	TGTGCCAGTAGTATATTCGTTCGGGCGGGGGTGAACACTGAAGCTTTCTTT	CASSIFVRAGVNTEAFF
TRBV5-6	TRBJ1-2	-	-	TGTGCCAGCAGACCGCAGGGAGGGGCGGGCTACACCTTC	CASRPQGGAGYTF
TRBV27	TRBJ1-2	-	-	TGTGCCAGCAGTTTGAGCGGCTACACCTTC	CASSLSGYTF
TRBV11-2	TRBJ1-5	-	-	TGTGCCAGCAGCGAATCCGGGAGCGGCAATCAGCCCCAGCATTTT	CASSESGSGNQPQHF
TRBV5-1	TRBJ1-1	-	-	TGCGCCAGCAGCTTGGAGGCGGGGGGCTGGACTGAAGCTTTCTTT	CASSLEAGGWTEAFF
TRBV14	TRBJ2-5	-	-	TGTGCCAGCAGCCGGAGCGGCAGGGCACAAGAGACCCAGTACTTC	CASSRSGRAQETQYF
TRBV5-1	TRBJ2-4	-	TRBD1	TGCGCCAGCAGCTTGGCGCCAGGGGGAGCCAAAAACATTCAGTACTTC	CASSLAPGGAKNIQYF
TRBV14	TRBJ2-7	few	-	TGTGCCAGCAGCCTCCGGGGACGCGCCTACGAGCAGTACTTC	CASSLRGRAYEQYF
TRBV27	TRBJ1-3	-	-	TGTGCCAGCAGTGCGGGAGGCTCTTTTGACACCATATATTTT	CASSAGGSFDTIYF
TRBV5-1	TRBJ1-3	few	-	TGCGCCAGCAGCTTGGGGGAACGTATCTCTGGAAACACCATATATTTT	CASSLGERISGNTIYF
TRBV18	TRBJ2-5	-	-	TGTGCCAGCTCACCACAGTGGCCGGGGCAAGAGACCCAGTACTTC	CASSPQWPGQETQYF
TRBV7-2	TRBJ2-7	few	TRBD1	TGTGCCAGCAGCTTGGCAGGGACAGAGAGCTACGAGCAGTACTTC	CASSLAGTESYEQYF
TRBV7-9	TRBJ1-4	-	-	TGTGCCAGCAGCTTAGGAGACAGGATCTCCCGGGAAAAACTGTTTTTT	CASSLGDRISREKLFF
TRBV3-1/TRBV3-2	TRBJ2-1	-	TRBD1	TGTGCCAGCAGCCGACGGGACAGGGCTTTCAATGAGCAGTTCTTC	CASSRRDRAFNEQFF
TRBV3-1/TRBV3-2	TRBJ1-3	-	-	TGTGCCAGCAGCCAAGGGAGGGCCATATATTTT	CASSQGRAIYF
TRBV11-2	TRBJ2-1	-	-	TGTGCCAGCAGCTTAAGGGAGTCTCTCTCCTACAATGAGCAGTTCTTC	CASSLRESLSYNEQFF
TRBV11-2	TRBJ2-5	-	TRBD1	TGTGCCAGCAGCTCCCTGCAATGGGACAGGGCGGAGACCCAGTACTTC	CASSSLQWDRAETQYF
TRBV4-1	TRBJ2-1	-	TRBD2	TGCGCCAGCAGCCAAGTGGGACTAGCTGTCAATGAGCAGTTCTTC	CASSQVGLAVNEQFF
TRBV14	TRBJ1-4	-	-	TGTGCCAGCAGCCCTGGGACTGCTTTAAGGAATGAAAAACTGTTTTTT	CASSPGTALRNEKLFF
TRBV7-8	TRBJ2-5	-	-	TGTGCCAGCAGCTTAGGGAGGCGAGAGACCCAGTACTTC	CASSLGRRETQYF
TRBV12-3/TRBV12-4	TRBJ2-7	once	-	TGTGCCAGCAGTTTTTCGCGGGGTTACGAGCAGTACTTC	CASSFSRGYEQYF
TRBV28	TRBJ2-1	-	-	TGTGCCAGCAGTTTGGGGGGCCATTTTGCCAATGAGCAGTTCTTC	CASSLGGHFANEQFF
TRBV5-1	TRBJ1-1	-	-	TGCGCCAGCAGCTTGGGGGCGCTTGCATCCTCTGAAGCTTTCTTT	CASSLGALASSEAFF